The TCR beta chain under discussion was sequenced for a study of blood T cell repertoires in COVID-19. Profiling relied on immunoSEQ multiplex PCR, and the TCRdb table lists in-frame clones only, not all of them. Among fewer than 65,000 clones listed, 80% to 90% were seen once. Germline V gene lookup returns CDR1 LGHNT and CDR2 FRNRAP. The CDR3 contains 13 residues. Deletions cut 1 base from V and 7 bases from J, with 10 bases between. Sequencing was done on a sample of peripheral blood. V gene TRBV12-5 combines with J gene TRBJ1-2; D not resolved. This receptor was identified in a woman aged 60-70 years with COVID-19, enrolled during active disease. The CDR3 region has the DNA TGTGCTAGTGGTTTGGGGGAGTCAGGTGGCTACACCTTC. Its protein is CASGLGESGGYTF.